One sample yielded the 13 T cell receptor beta chains listed below, sequenced in a study of CD8+ T cells in alopecia areata. Treatment reported: oral pan-JAK inhibitor, 5-10 mg twice daily. The authors extracted RNA and reverse transcribed it into cDNA as the sequencing template. Repertoires were generated with immunoSEQ multiplex PCR, while TCRdb's copy carries only in-frame clones and drops some. Among 150,000 to 200,000 clones listed, 60% were seen once. Specimen: CD4+ T cells sorted from blood, collected at week 24, from a patient treated with tofacitinib. These receptor sequences come from a human donor with alopecia areata.

The CDR3 DNA sequence: TGTGCCAGCAGTTTAGCAGCCTACTACGAGCAGTACTTC. The encoded protein is CASSLAAYYEQYF. This chain connects TRBV27 to TRBJ2-7; D is unresolved. Trimming removed 2 bases from V and 3 bases from J, with 8 bases in between. Germline V lookup: CDR1 MNHEY, CDR2 SMNVEV (reference sequence). This CDR3 contains 13 residues.

The V gene is TRBV4-3, the J gene TRBJ2-1, with D perhaps given as TRBD1 or TRBD2 (5 bases each). Trimming removed 3 bases from V and 2 bases from J, with 5 bases in between. The germline gives CDR1 LGHNA, CDR2 YSLEER. The CDR3 consists of 13 residues. The CDR3 protein is CASSQGAYNEQFF. CDR3 DNA: TGCGCCAGCAGCCAGGGGGCCTACAATGAGCAGTTCTTC.

V and J are TRBV30 and TRBJ1-6; TRBD1 aligns across 7 bases. The germline V gene encodes CDR1 GTSNPN and CDR2 SVGIG (reference sequence). With V trimmed by 4 bases and J by 9 bases, 6 bases remained unmatched. CDR3 length: 13 residues. CDR3 bases: TGTGCCTGGATGGAGACAGGGATTTCACCCCTCCACTTT. This sequence encodes CAWMETGISPLHF.

This clone occurred a few times. V usage is TRBV4-3 and J usage is TRBJ1-2; no definite D call. This CDR3 comprises 14 residues. Trimming removed 1 base from V and 2 bases from J, with 8 bases in between. Germline CDR1 is LGHNA and CDR2 is YSLEER. The CDR3 bases are TGCGCCAGCAGCCAAGCTCACGGAAACTATGGCTACACCTTC. Its protein product is CASSQAHGNYGYTF.

The V gene is TRBV4-3, the J gene TRBJ1-6, with D hard to call. Germline V gene lookup returns CDR1 LGHNA and CDR2 YSLEER. The length of the CDR3 is 12 residues. V was trimmed by 1 base and J by 6 bases, leaving 1 base between them. CDR3 sequence reads: CASSQANSPLHF. The CDR3 DNA follows: TGCGCCAGCAGCCAAGCTAATTCACCCCTCCACTTT.

This clone came up a few times. The chain joins TRBV29-1 to TRBJ2-7; the D call may be TRBD1 or TRBD2 (6 bases each). The CDR3 covers 12 residues. Germline CDR1 SQVTM, CDR2 ANQGSEA. Trimming pared 3 bases from V and 8 bases from J, leaving 14 bases between. The CDR3 protein is CSVDPGGEQQYF. CDR3 sequence (DNA): TGCAGCGTTGACCCCGGGGGCGAGCAGCAGTACTTC.

The V gene is TRBV15, the J gene TRBJ2-7; no firm D call. Germline V lookup: CDR1 LNHNV, CDR2 YYDKDF (reference sequence). V was cut by 0 bases and J by 3 bases, with 3 bases left in between. The CDR3 length is 12 residues. The chain's CDR3 is CATSRDSYEQYF. In DNA, the CDR3 is TGTGCCACCAGCAGAGATAGCTACGAGCAGTACTTC.

This chain connects TRBV2 to TRBJ2-5; D remains unclear. CDR3 length equals 12 residues. The germline CDR1 and CDR2 sequences are SNHLY and FYNNEI. V gave up 4 bases and J gave up 3 bases, with 6 bases separating them. The CDR3 spells CASSGAEETQYF. CDR3 bases: TGTGCCAGCAGTGGCGCAGAAGAGACCCAGTACTTC.

This clone was counted only a few times. This chain links TRBV5-5 with TRBJ1-1; D unresolved. This CDR3 has 14 residues. The germline CDR1 and CDR2 sequences are SGHKS and YYEKEE (reference sequence). Trimming shortened V by 3 bases and J by 5 bases, and 14 bases separated the two germline ends. The CDR3 nucleotides are TGTGCCAGCAGCTCGGAGGCAACGAAAACTGAAGCTTTCTTT. Translation: CASSSEATKTEAFF.

The chain combines TRBV7-2 with TRBJ2-3; 7 bases align to TRBD1. The junction had 4 bases not matched to a gene; V was cut back by 5 bases and J by 2 bases. Germline CDR1 is SGHTA and CDR2 is FQGNSA. The CDR3 has 14 residues. Written as DNA, the CDR3 is TGTGCCAGCAGCCCAAGGGGGCCCACAGATACGCAGTATTTT. Protein sequence: CASSPRGPTDTQYF.

The gene calls are TRBV29-1 and TRBJ2-1; 13 nucleotides agree with TRBD2. Germline CDR1 reads SQVTM; CDR2 reads ANQGSEA. V trimming: 3 bases; J trimming: 8 bases; junction bases outside the gene matches: 10. The CDR3 sequence is 16 residues long. CDR3 sequence: CSVDGLAGALGDEQFF. CDR3 bases: TGCAGCGTTGATGGACTAGCGGGGGCCCTCGGGGATGAGCAGTTCTTC.

The chain couples TRBV4-3 to TRBJ2-2; no definite D call. The CDR3 consists of 16 residues. CDR1 is LGHNA and CDR2 is YSLEER in the germline V gene. Trimming left V 10 bases short and J 1 base short, with 19 bases between. The DNA of the CDR3 is TGCGCCACCCTCCCACCGGAGCAGGTGAACACCGGGGAGCTGTTTTTT. This translates into CATLPPEQVNTGELFF.

V and J are TRBV29-1 and TRBJ1-1; 9 bases are a match to TRBD1. V lost 6 bases to trimming and J lost 10 bases; unmatched junction nucleotides: 15. Germline V gene data show CDR1 as SQVTM and CDR2 as ANQGSEA. The CDR3 is made up of 14 amino acids. The CDR3: CSVANTGGKSAAFF. The CDR3 DNA sequence: TGCAGCGTAGCAAACACAGGGGGCAAAAGTGCAGCTTTCTTT.